What follows are 8 T cell receptor beta chains derived from one specimen sequenced in a study of CXCR3-negative and CXCR3-positive naive CD8 T cells. Whole-study findings and limits: CXCR3-positive naive cells had more hydrophobic TRB CDR3s than CXCR3-negative naive cells.

No cognate antigen is known for these TCRs. Through 5' RACE with UMI labels, the TRB cDNA libraries were prepared. TCRdb reprocessed the 5' RACE reads and keeps a single row for each CDR3 protein, giving no DNA. This sample's table reports 100,000 or so distinct CDR3 sequences. Sequenced material: naive CXCR3+ CD8+ T cells from blood. Subset of the sample: CD45RO-CCR7+CD27+CD95- naive CD8+ T cells expressing CXCR3 (TNR3+). The source of these receptors is a human donor in good health. Some clones in this sample may be carry-over from other donors' samples.

The chain has TRBV4-1 and TRBJ1-6; TCRdb outputs TRBD1, but without DNA this stays unchecked. The CDR3 contains 16 residues. Germline V gene sequence: CDR1 MGHRA, CDR2 YSYEKL. The CDR3: CASSQDGGAAGIRLHF.

The V gene is TRBV4-1, the J gene TRBJ1-3. This CDR3 region has 15 residues. Germline values: CDR1 MGHRA, CDR2 YSYEKL. The CDR3 sequence is CASSRPEGSGNTIYF.

CDR3 protein: CAGDKGSLGVLTF. This chain links TRBV30 with TRBJ2-6; TCRdb's D call, TRBD1, is unchecked because there is no DNA. CDR1 GTSNPN and CDR2 SVGIG come from the germline V gene (reference sequence). The CDR3 extends over 13 amino acids.

The genes are TRBV28 and TRBJ1-4. This CDR3 region has 15 residues. Germline V gene lookup returns CDR1 MDHEN and CDR2 SYDVKM. CDR3 sequence: CASSLRPGGDEKLFF.

The chain has TRBV23-1 and TRBJ2-1; the TRBD1 assignment by TCRdb is unverifiable without DNA. TRBV23-1 qualifies as an ORF whose function is uncertain. The CDR3 extends over 16 amino acids. CDR3 sequence: CASSQSGAAGRREQFF.

The chain uses TRBV28 and TRBJ2-7. This CDR3 has 12 amino acids. CDR1 and CDR2 from the germline V gene are MDHEN and SYDVKM. CDR3: CASSLPYGEQYF. Complete variable domain (other parts from reference TRBV28 and TRBJ2-7): DVKVTQSSRYLVKRTGEKVFLECVQDMDHENMFWYRQDPGLGLRLIYFSYDVKMKEKGDIPEGYSVSREKKERFSLILESASTNQTSMYLCASSLPYGEQYFGPGTRLTVT.

The chain uses TRBV6-5 and TRBJ2-5; the TCRdb call, TRBD1, lacks DNA for checking. Germline assignment: CDR1 MNHEY and CDR2 SVGAGI. The CDR3 sequence is 13 residues long. This CDR3 is CASSETGQGAQYF.

The rearrangement uses TRBV7-9 and TRBJ2-7. The germline V gene encodes CDR1 SEHNR and CDR2 FQNEAQ (reference sequence). The CDR3 has 14 amino acids. CDR3 loop: CASSPEAGALEQYF.